A single sample is the source of the 5 T cell receptor beta chains below, sequenced in a study of blood T cell repertoires in COVID-19. Repertoires were generated with immunoSEQ multiplex PCR, while TCRdb's copy carries only in-frame clones and drops some. Here the sample spans roughly 570,000 clones, roughly 89% being singletons. The sequencing sample was made of peripheral blood. The receptors shown here come from a woman aged 45-65 years with COVID-19, enrolled during active disease.

V usage is TRBV7-2 and J usage is TRBJ1-2, with D tentatively TRBD1 (5 bases). The CDR3 has 14 amino acids. Trimming cost V 5 bases and J 0 bases, with 10 bases left between them. Looked up from germline, CDR1 is SGHTA and CDR2 is FQGNSA. The CDR3 loop is CASSGTGANYGYTF. The CDR3, as DNA: TGTGCCAGCAGCGGCACAGGAGCTAACTATGGCTACACCTTC.

The DNA of the CDR3 is TGTGCCAGCAGCCTACTAATGAACTATGGCTACACCTTC. This codes for CASSLLMNYGYTF. The rearrangement links TRBV7-2 to TRBJ1-2; D unclear. Looked up from germline, CDR1 is SGHTA and CDR2 is FQGNSA. The CDR3 loop spans 13 amino acids. Trimming shortened V by 5 bases and J by 2 bases, and 9 bases separated the two germline ends.

This chain connects TRBV5-1 to TRBJ1-1, with TRBD1 matching over 9 bases. CDR1 SGHRS and CDR2 YFSETQ come from the germline V gene. The CDR3 runs to 15 residues. The V segment lost 4 bases and the J segment 1 base; nucleotides outside the gene matches: 5. CDR3 DNA sequence: TGCGCCAGCAGCGATTTGACAGGGGGGAACACTGAAGCTTTCTTT. It yields the protein CASSDLTGGNTEAFF.

This sequence joins TRBV19 and TRBJ2-7; a weak D match, TRBD2 (5 bases). V gave up 0 bases and J gave up 9 bases, with 15 bases separating them. This CDR3 is built from 14 residues. Germline loops: CDR1 LNHDA, CDR2 SQIVND (reference sequence). CDR3 amino acids: CASSIESGPARQYF. The CDR3 DNA sequence: TGTGCCAGTAGTATAGAGAGCGGTCCTGCCCGGCAGTACTTC.

J is TRBJ1-1 and V is TRBV10-3; TRBD1 is a possible D gene (5 bases). The V gene's germline CDR1 is ENHRY and CDR2 SYGVKD. Trimming removed 4 bases at V and 3 bases at J, with 12 bases between. This CDR3 contains 14 residues. The CDR3 protein is CAISGSGEDTEAFF. DNA of the CDR3: TGTGCCATCAGTGGGTCGGGGGAGGACACTGAAGCTTTCTTT.